This TCR beta chain was obtained from a study of type 1 regulatory T cells. For the study at large: An in vitro protocol generated T-allo10, a Tr1-enriched, alloantigen-specific CD4 T cell product.

This clonotype was seen more than once but under ten times. No antigen is known for it. MiXCR, run by TCRdb on the reads, gives a single entry per CDR3 protein. The sample shows about 68,000 distinct CDR3 sequences, roughly three fifths of them seen only once. The graft donor-derived T-allo10 cells reportedly recognize host alloantigens, are anergic, and suppress alloantigen-specifically. Sequencing input: cultured T cells, either the whole culture or a sorted T cell fraction (not recorded which). Subset of the sample: Tr1-enriched cell product generated in vitro against host alloantigens. The TCR originated in a human donor in good health.

CDR3 bases: TGTGCCAGCGGGGATAGCGGTTTAGCCAAAAACATTCAGTACTTC. It is translated as CASGDSGLAKNIQYF. The chain employs TRBV6-1 and TRBJ2-4, with D possibly matching TRBD2 (6 bases). Germline lookup yields CDR1 MNHNS and CDR2 SASEGT. V was pared by 8 bases and J by 0 bases, with 14 bases between. The CDR3 extends over 15 amino acids.